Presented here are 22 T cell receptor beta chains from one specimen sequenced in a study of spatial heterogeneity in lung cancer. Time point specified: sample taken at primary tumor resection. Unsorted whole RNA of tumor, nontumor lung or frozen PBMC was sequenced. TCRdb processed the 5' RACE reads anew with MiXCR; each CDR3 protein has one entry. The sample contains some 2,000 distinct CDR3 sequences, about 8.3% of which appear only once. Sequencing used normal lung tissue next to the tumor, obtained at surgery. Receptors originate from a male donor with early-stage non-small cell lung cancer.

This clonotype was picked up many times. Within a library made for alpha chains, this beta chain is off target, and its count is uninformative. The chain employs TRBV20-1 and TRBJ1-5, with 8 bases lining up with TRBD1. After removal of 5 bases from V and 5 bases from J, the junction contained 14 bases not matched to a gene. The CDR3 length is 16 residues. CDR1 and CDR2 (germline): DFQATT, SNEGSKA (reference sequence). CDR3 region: CSADAGTGSLDQPQHF. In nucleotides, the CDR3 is TGCAGTGCTGACGCCGGGACAGGCAGTTTAGATCAGCCCCAGCATTTT.

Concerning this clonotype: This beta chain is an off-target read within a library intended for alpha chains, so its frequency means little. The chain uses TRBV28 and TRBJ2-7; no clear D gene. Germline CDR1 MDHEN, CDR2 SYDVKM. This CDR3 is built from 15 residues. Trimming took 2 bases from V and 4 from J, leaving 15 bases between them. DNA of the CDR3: TGTGCCAGCAGTTTAGTTATAGGTAATTCTTACGAGCAGTACTTC. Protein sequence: CASSLVIGNSYEQYF.

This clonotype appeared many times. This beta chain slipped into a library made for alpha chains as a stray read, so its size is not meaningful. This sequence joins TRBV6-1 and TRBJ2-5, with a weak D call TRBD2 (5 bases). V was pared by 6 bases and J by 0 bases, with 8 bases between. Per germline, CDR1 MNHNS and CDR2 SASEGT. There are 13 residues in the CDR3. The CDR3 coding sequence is TGTGCCAGCAGCCCGGGGTACCAAGAGACCCAGTACTTC. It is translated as CASSPGYQETQYF.

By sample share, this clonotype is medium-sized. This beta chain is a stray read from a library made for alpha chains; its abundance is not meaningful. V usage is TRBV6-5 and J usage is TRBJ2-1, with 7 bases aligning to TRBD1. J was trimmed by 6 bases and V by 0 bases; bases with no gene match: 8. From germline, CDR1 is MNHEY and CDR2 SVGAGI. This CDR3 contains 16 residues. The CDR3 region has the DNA TGTGCCAGCAGTTACTCGGGGACAGCGACCCTCAATGAGCAGTTCTTC. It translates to CASSYSGTATLNEQFF.

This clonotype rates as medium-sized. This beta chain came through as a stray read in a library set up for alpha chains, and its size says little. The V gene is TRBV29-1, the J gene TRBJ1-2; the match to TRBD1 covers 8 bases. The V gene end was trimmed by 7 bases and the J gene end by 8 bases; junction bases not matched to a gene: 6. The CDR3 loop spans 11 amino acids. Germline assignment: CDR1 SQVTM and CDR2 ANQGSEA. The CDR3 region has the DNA TGCAGCGCGGGGACAGGAAGGGGCTACACCTTC. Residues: CSAGTGRGYTF.

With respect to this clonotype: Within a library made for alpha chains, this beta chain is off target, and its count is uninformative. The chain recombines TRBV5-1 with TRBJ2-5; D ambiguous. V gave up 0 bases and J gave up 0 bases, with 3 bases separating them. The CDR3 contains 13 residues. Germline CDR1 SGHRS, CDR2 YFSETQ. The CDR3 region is CASSLDHQETQYF. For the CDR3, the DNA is TGCGCCAGCAGCTTGGACCACCAAGAGACCCAGTACTTC.

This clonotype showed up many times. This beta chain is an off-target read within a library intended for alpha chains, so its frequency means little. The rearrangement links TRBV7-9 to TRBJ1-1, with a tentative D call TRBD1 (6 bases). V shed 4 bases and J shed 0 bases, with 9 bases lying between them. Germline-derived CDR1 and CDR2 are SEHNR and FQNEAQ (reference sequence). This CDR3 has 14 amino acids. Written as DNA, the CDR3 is TGTGCCAGCAGCTCGGACAGACTGAACACTGAAGCTTTCTTT. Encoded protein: CASSSDRLNTEAFF.

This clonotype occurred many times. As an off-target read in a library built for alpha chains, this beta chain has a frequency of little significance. The chain's CDR3 is CASSLAGNRGSYEQYF. The CDR3 region has the DNA TGTGCCAGCAGTCTCGCGGGAAACAGGGGCTCCTACGAGCAGTACTTC. This chain connects TRBV6-2 or TRBV6-3 to TRBJ2-7, with D perhaps matching TRBD1 (7 bases). The CDR3 covers 16 residues. The ends were cut back, 5 bases at V and 0 bases at J, with 17 bases in the middle. Germline loops: CDR1 MNHEY, CDR2 SVGEGT.

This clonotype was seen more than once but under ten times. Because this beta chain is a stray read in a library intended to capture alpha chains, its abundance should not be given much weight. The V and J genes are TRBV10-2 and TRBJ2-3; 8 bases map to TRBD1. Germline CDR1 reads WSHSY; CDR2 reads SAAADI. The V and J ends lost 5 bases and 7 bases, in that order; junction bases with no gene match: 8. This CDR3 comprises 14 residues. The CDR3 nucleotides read TGCGCCAGCAGTACCGGGACAGGTCAAAATACGCAGTATTTT. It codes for CASSTGTGQNTQYF.

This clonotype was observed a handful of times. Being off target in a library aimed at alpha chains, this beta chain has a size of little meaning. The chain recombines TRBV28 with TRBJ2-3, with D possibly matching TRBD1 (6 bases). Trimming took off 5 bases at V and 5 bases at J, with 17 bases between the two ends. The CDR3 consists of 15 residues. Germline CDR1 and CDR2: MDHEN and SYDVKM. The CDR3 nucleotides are TGTGCCAGCAGTCGGCCACAGGGAGTTCTAGATACGCAGTATTTT. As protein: CASSRPQGVLDTQYF.

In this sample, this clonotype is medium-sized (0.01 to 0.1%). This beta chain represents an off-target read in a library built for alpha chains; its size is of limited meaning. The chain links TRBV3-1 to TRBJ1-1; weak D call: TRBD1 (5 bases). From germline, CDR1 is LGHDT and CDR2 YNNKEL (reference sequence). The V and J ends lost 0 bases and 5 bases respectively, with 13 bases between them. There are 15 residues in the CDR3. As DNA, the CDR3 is TGTGCCAGCAGCCAAGATCCAGGGCGGGGGACTGAAGCTTTCTTT. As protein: CASSQDPGRGTEAFF.

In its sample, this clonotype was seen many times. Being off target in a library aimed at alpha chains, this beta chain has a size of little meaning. The CDR3 coding sequence is TGTGCCAGCAGCTTATGGACAGCGGAAGAGACCCAGTACTTC. Translated: CASSLWTAEETQYF. The chain links TRBV7-9 to TRBJ2-5, with D possibly being TRBD1 (6 bases). In germline, CDR1 is SEHNR, CDR2 FQNEAQ (reference sequence). The CDR3 totals 14 residues. V lost 2 bases, J lost 3 bases, and 10 bases lay in between.

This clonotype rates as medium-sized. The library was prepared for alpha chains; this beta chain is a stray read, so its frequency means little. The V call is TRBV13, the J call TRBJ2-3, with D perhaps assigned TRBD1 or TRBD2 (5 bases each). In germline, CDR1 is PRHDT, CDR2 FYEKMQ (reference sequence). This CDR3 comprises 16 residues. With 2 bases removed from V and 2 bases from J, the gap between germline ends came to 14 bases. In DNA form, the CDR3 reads TGTGCCAGCAGCTTAAGGGAGACAGCAATCACAGATACGCAGTATTTT. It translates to CASSLRETAITDTQYF.

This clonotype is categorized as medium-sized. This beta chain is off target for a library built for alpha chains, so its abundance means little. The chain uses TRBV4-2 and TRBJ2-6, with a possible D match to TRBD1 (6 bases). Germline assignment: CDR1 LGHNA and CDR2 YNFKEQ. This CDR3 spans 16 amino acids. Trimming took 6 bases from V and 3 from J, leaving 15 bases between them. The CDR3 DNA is TGTGCCAGCAGACTAGGGGGTCCGGGTGGGGCCAACGTCCTGACTTTC. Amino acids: CASRLGGPGGANVLTF.

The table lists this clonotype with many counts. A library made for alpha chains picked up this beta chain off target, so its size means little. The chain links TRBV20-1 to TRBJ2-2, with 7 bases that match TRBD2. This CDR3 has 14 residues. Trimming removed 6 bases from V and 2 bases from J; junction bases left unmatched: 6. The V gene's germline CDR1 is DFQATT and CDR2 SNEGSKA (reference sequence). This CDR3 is CSAGTGGNTGELFF. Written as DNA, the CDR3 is TGCAGTGCGGGGACGGGGGGTAACACCGGGGAGCTGTTTTTT.

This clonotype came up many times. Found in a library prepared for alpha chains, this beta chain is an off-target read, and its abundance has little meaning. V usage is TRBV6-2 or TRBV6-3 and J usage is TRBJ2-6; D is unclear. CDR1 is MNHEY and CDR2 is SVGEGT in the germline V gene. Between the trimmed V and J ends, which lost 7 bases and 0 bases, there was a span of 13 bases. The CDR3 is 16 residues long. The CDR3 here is CASTKTPSSGANVLTF. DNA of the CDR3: TGTGCCAGCACCAAAACTCCTAGCTCTGGGGCCAACGTCCTGACTTTC.

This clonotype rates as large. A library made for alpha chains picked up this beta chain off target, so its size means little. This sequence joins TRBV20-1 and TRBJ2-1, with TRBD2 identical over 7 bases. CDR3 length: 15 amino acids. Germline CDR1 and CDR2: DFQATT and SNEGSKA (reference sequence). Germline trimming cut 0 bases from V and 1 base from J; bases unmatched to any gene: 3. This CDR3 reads CSARDPGGSYNEQFF. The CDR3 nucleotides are TGCAGTGCTAGAGACCCGGGAGGATCCTACAATGAGCAGTTCTTC.

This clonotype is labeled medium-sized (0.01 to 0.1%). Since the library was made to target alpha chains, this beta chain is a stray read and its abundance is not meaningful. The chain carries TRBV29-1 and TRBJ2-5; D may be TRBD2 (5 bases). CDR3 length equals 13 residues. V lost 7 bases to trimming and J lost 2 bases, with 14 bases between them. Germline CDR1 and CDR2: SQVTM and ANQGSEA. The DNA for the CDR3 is TGCAGCGCCGCCTCCGGGGTTCAAGAGACCCAGTACTTC. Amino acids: CSAASGVQETQYF.

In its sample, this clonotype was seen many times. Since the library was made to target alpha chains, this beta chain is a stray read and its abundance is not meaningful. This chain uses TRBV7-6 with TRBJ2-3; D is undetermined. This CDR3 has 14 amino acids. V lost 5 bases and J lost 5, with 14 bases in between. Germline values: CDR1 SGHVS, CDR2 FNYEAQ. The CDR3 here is CASSNPNPLDTQYF. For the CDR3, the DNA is TGTGCCAGCAGCAACCCGAATCCCCTAGATACGCAGTATTTT.

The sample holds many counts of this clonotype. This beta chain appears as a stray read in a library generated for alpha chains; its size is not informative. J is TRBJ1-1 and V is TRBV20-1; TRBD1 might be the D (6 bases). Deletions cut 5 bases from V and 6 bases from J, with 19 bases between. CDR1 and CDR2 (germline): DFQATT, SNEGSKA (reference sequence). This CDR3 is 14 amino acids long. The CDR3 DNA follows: TGCAGTGCTCTTCCCACCCGGACAGATTCTGAAGCTTTCTTT. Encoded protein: CSALPTRTDSEAFF.

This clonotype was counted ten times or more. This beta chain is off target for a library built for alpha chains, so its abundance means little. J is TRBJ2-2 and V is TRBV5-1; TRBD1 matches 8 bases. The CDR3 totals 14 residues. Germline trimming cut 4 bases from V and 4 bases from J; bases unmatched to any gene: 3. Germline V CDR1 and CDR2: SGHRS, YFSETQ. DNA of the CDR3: TGCGCCAGCAGCAGGGGACAGGTCACCGGGGAGCTGTTTTTT. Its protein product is CASSRGQVTGELFF.

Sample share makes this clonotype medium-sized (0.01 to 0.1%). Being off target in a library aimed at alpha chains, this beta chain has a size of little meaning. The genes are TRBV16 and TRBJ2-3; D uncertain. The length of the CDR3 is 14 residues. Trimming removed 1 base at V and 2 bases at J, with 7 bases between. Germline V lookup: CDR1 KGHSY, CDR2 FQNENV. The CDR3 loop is CASSQLTTTDTQYF. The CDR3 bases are TGTGCCAGCAGCCAATTAACTACCACAGATACGCAGTATTTT.